A selection of T cell receptor beta chains follows, all from one sample in a study of shared clonotypes between healthy human individuals. Method: immunoSEQ multiplex PCR; TCRdb's copy keeps in-frame clones and lacks some. The table records roughly 2 million clones, roughly 94% of them present only once. The specimen was naive CD4+ T cells sorted from blood. These receptors were collected from a man between 18 and 29 years old in good health. CDR3s leave out the opening cysteine and the closing phenylalanine or tryptophan. Some rows have no size entry. The others give once, few or many, or a class for an expanded clone.

>TRBV18|TRBJ2-5|.
ASSPAGTGGETQY
>TRBV5-1|TRBJ1-1|.
ASSSTNTEAF
>TRBV11-2|TRBJ2-7|.
ASSPIRGTYEQY
>TRBV19|TRBJ2-1|.
ASSIGDNEQF
>TRBV5-6|TRBJ2-3|once
ASSLAVAGEDTQY
>TRBV6-6|TRBJ2-2|.
ASSSPGGGNTGELF
>TRBV7-8|TRBJ2-1|.
ASSLISNEQF
>TRBV19|TRBJ2-7|.
ASSSSMRGPYEQY
>TRBV7-2|TRBJ1-2|.
ASSLEAGPGYT
>TRBV6-6|TRBJ2-3|.
ASSPLSTDTQY
>TRBV28|TRBJ1-4|.
ASSKQGASEKLF
>TRBV7-6|TRBJ1-4|once
ASSLWDGPNEKLF
>TRBV9|TRBJ2-1|.
ASSVRNNEQF
>TRBV11-2|TRBJ1-2|.
ASSSYRAGYGYT
>TRBV5-4|TRBJ2-2|.
ASSKGGFDRGTGELF
>TRBV7-2|TRBJ2-5|.
ASSPTSGRAAETQY
>TRBV6-1|TRBJ1-5|.
ASSKDRMSNQPQH
>TRBV5-4|TRBJ2-3|.
ASSRTEGTDTQY
>TRBV7-9|TRBJ2-1|once
ASSSVRLTINEQF
>TRBV7-2|TRBJ1-6|.
ASSSQVSYNSPLH
>TRBV5-1|TRBJ1-6|.
ASSGGEDNSPLH
>TRBV18|TRBJ2-7|.
ASSPDRVYEQY
>TRBV6-5|TRBJ1-1|.
ASSIEGGMNTEAF
>TRBV30|TRBJ2-7|.
AWSFSGTPTLSSYEQY
>TRBV10-3|TRBJ1-6|.
AISEGQGGSYNSPLH
>TRBV10-1|TRBJ2-3|once
ASSRGNSDTQY
>TRBV15|TRBJ1-3|.
ATSRDREEGNTIY
>TRBV7-9|TRBJ2-3|.
ASSKGDTQY
>TRBV2|TRBJ2-2|.
ASKGQTTGELF
>TRBV28|TRBJ2-3|.
ASSSRGRGTDTQY
>TRBV27|TRBJ1-4|.
ASSQGQGANEKLF
>TRBV6-1|TRBJ1-1|.
ASSFNRGGAEAF
>TRBV18|TRBJ2-3|.
ASSRGDRGTDTQY
>TRBV12-5|TRBJ2-2|.
ASGPDRVNTGELF
>TRBV6-1|TRBJ2-7|.
ASSESARYEQY
>TRBV7-9|TRBJ1-2|.
ASSLNEANYGYT
>TRBV9|TRBJ2-7|.
ASSATDVEQY
>TRBV11-2|TRBJ2-3|.
ASSLLGGREDTQY
>TRBV5-4|TRBJ1-3|.
ASSREQGGRFGTIY
>TRBV18|TRBJ2-7|.
ASSPSGQPSYEQY
>TRBV7-9|TRBJ1-1|.
ASSTGTVNTEAF
>TRBV19|TRBJ2-7|.
ASRRGQAPGGLPYEQY
>TRBV10-3|TRBJ2-7|.
AISEYSGLYEQY
>TRBV6-5|TRBJ1-4|.
ASRWGRGEKLF
>TRBV27|TRBJ2-4|.
ASSQTSLAKNIQY
>TRBV30|TRBJ2-5|.
AWSVWGIQETQY
>TRBV6-1|TRBJ2-7|.
ASRKPEGGLKQY
>TRBV27|TRBJ2-7|.
ASSLSGGPYEQY
>TRBV9|TRBJ1-3|.
ASSGGQHSGNTIY